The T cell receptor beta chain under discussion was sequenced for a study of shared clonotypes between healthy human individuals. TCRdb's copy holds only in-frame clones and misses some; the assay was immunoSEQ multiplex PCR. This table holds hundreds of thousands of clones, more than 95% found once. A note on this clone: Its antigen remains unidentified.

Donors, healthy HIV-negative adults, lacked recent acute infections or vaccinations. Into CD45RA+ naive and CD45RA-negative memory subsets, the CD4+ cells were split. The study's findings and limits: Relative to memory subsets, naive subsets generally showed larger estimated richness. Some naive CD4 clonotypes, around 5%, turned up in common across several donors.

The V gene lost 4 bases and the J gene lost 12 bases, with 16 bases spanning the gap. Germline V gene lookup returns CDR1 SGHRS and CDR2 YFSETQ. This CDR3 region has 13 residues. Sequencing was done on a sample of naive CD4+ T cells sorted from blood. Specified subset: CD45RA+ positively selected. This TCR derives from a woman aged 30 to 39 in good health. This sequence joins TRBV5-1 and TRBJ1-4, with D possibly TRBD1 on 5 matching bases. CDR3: CASSQNPGGELFF. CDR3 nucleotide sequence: TGCGCCAGCAGCCAAAACCCGGGGGGGGAACTGTTTTTT.